These T cell receptor beta chains were read from a single sample in a study of tumor and adjacent non-tumor tissue in lung cancer. TCRdb ran MiXCR on the multiplex PCR reads and lists one entry per CDR3 protein. Here the sample spans some 80,000 distinct CDR3 sequences, approximately 72% being singletons. Sequencing was done on a sample of lung tumor tissue. The source of these receptors is a woman in her forties with non-small cell lung cancer. CDR3s include the opening cysteine and the closing phenylalanine or tryptophan. A D gene is named only where the DNA matches it firmly. The size of a clone is reported for some rows only, either as once, few or many, or as a class for expanded clones.

j_call,v_call,clone_size,d_call,cdr3_aa,cdr3_nt
TRBJ2-3,TRBV20-1,many,TRBD1,CSARGQGALTDTQYF,TGCAGTGCTAGAGGGCAGGGGGCCCTCACAGATACGCAGTATTTT
TRBJ2-5,TRBV11-2,once,NA,CASSSLRAAAQETQYF,TGTGCCAGCAGCTCTCTGAGGGCAGCCGCGCAAGAGACCCAGTACTTC
TRBJ2-1,TRBV4-1,NA,NA,CANREVSSYNEQFF,TGCGCCAACAGGGAGGTTAGCTCCTACAATGAGCAGTTCTTC
TRBJ2-7,TRBV5-6,NA,TRBD1,CASNLAQVRGYEQYF,TGTGCTAGCAACTTGGCCCAGGTCAGGGGGTACGAGCAGTACTTC
TRBJ2-2,TRBV11-2,NA,TRBD1,CASSPKSGGWGELFF,TGTGCCAGCAGCCCAAAATCAGGGGGCTGGGGGGAGCTGTTTTTT
TRBJ1-3,TRBV11-2,NA,NA,CTSSASSGTTGNTIYF,TGCACCAGCAGCGCGAGTTCAGGGACTACTGGAAACACCATATATTTT
TRBJ2-3,TRBV6-4,NA,NA,CASSANSPPDTLYF,TGTGCCAGCAGTGCGAACAGCCCGCCCGATACGCTGTATTTT
TRBJ2-7,TRBV20-1,NA,TRBD1,CSVGVPGQGYEQYF,TGCAGTGTTGGAGTCCCGGGACAGGGTTACGAGCAGTACTTC
TRBJ2-3,TRBV20-1,many,NA,CSASRPAPYTQYF,TGCAGTGCTAGTCGCCCGGCTCCTTATACGCAGTATTTT
TRBJ2-4,TRBV12-3/TRBV12-4,NA,TRBD1,CANSKGQGRVQCF,TGTGCCAACAGTAAGGGACAGGGGAGGGTTCAGTGCTTC
TRBJ2-5,TRBV4-1,NA,TRBD2,CASSLTSGGISQETQYF,TGCGCTAGCAGCTTGACTAGCGGGGGGATATCCCAAGAGACCCAGTACTTC
TRBJ2-1,TRBV11-2,NA,TRBD2,CASSLVGGSSHEQFF,TGTGCCAGCAGCTTAGTGGGGGGGTCTAGTCATGAGCAGTTCTTC
TRBJ2-1,TRBV6-4,few,TRBD2,CASGRGRAIYEQFF,TGTGCCAGTGGCCGCGGGAGGGCCATCTATGAGCAGTTCTTC
TRBJ2-3,TRBV12-5,NA,NA,CATCFLQPATDTQYF,TGTGCTACTTGTTTCCTTCAGCCGGCCACAGATACGCAGTATTTT
TRBJ1-1,TRBV6-6,NA,NA,CANRVTDNTEALF,TGTGCCAACAGGGTAACAGATAACACTGAAGCTTTGTTT
TRBJ2-7,TRBV11-1,once,NA,CDSSIAYGGRPAYEQYF,TGTGACAGCAGCATAGCGTATGGGGGGCGACCTGCCTACGAGCAGTACTTC
TRBJ2-2,TRBV14,NA,NA,CASSHTGELSF,TGTGCCAGTAGCCACACCGGGGAGCTGTCTTTT
TRBJ1-1,TRBV6-1,NA,NA,CASSNTVRSGTGAFF,TGTGCCAGCAGTAATACTGTAAGATCTGGCACTGGAGCTTTCTTT
TRBJ2-2,TRBV12-3/TRBV12-4,NA,TRBD1,CASTGDRVTGDLVF,TGTGCCAGCACCGGGGACAGGGTCACCGGGGACCTGGTTTTT
TRBJ2-7,TRBV6-5,NA,NA,CDRPRGVMEQYF,TGTGACAGACCTAGAGGGGTCATGGAGCAGTACTTC
TRBJ2-3,TRBV5-4,many,NA,CASSGGPRVASDTQYF,TGTGCCAGCAGCGGGGGACCGAGGGTGGCGTCAGATACGCAGTATTTT
TRBJ2-5,TRBV11-3,once,NA,CASSFLRGQETLYF,TGTGCCAGTAGCTTCCTACGGGGCCAAGAGACTCTGTACTTC
TRBJ2-1,TRBV6-1,NA,NA,CASSGGGSYEEQFF,TGTGCCAGCAGTGGAGGGGGGTCCTACGAAGAGCAGTTCTTC
TRBJ1-4,TRBV20-1,NA,TRBD1,CSAPRGGTGVEILFF,TGCAGTGCGCCCAGGGGTGGGACAGGGGTTGAAATACTGTTTTTT
TRBJ1-6,TRBV6-5,NA,NA,CVSSYLPQGGSYNSPLHF,TGTGTCAGCAGTTACTTGCCGCAAGGAGGGTCCTATAATTCACCCCTCCACTTT
TRBJ1-5,TRBV4-2,NA,NA,CASSQDGAGNQLQHF,TGTGCCAGCAGCCAAGACGGGGCCGGCAATCAGCTCCAGCACTTT
TRBJ2-1,TRBV11-2,NA,NA,CASGLGVGSYNKQFF,TGTGCCAGCGGCCTCGGCGTAGGCTCCTACAATAAGCAGTTCTTC
TRBJ2-7,TRBV10-1,many,NA,CASSEGNGYEQYF,TGCGCCAGCAGTGAGGGAAATGGCTACGAGCAGTACTTC
TRBJ1-1,TRBV24-1,NA,NA,CATSRAASTEAFF,TGTGCCACCAGTCGGGCAGCGAGCACTGAAGCTTTCTTT
TRBJ2-3,TRBV5-6,NA,TRBD2,CASSLEVSGGRTGDKQYF,TGTGCCAGCAGCTTGGAAGTTAGCGGGGGCCGAACAGGAGATAAGCAGTATTTT
TRBJ2-5,TRBV6-7,NA,TRBD1,CAGSYTDRVKYQETQYF,TGTGCCGGTAGTTACACGGACAGGGTTAAGTACCAAGAGACCCAGTACTTC
TRBJ2-2,TRBV5-1,NA,TRBD1,CASGQGETGEPFF,TGCGCCAGCGGACAGGGGGAGACCGGGGAGCCGTTTTTT
TRBJ2-1,TRBV5-1,NA,NA,CVSSNGSRDEQFF,TGCGTCAGCAGCAACGGGAGTAGGGATGAGCAGTTCTTC
TRBJ2-7,TRBV6-1,NA,TRBD1,CASAQTGSYEQYF,TGTGCCAGCGCGCAGACAGGGTCCTACGAACAGTACTTC
TRBJ2-7,TRBV20-1,few,NA,CSARSGQGWGEQYF,TGCAGTGCTAGGTCGGGGCAGGGTTGGGGCGAGCAGTACTTC
TRBJ2-5,TRBV6-5,NA,NA,CASSRAGVEKRVTQYF,TGTGCCAGCAGTAGGGCAGGGGTAGAGAAGCGAGTGACCCAGTACTTC
TRBJ2-7,TRBV6-5,NA,NA,CASSYCRNTGKQYF,TGTGCCAGCAGTTATTGTCGGAATACCGGCAAGCAGTACTTC
TRBJ2-3,TRBV28,NA,TRBD2,CASSFGLAGGGTQYF,TGTGCCAGCAGTTTCGGTCTAGCGGGAGGAGGTACGCAGTATTTT
TRBJ2-3,TRBV11-2,NA,NA,CASSLRTNVTDTQYF,TGTGCCAGCAGCTTAAGGACTAACGTGACAGATACGCAGTATTTT
TRBJ1-3,TRBV28,NA,TRBD1,CASSPGTASSGNTIYF,TGTGCCAGCAGTCCCGGGACAGCGAGCTCTGGAAACACCATATATTTT
TRBJ2-4,TRBV5-1,NA,TRBD1,CASSLDRGGGCKNIQYF,TGTGCCAGCAGCTTGGACAGGGGTGGCGGATGCAAAAACATTCAGTACTTC
TRBJ2-5,TRBV6-1,NA,NA,CAAQGRSIETQYF,TGTGCCGCACAGGGTAGGTCGATAGAGACCCAGTACTTC